This TCR beta chain was observed in a study of long-term antiretroviral therapy in people with HIV. For the study at large: Initial samples were collected about a decade before the 2015 immediate-ART recommendation. Regarding the study as a whole: HIV repertoires spanned tighter CDR3 length ranges than controls did. Specimen acquisition occurred between 2004 and 2017, potentially under older ART regimens.

At survey level, the immunoSEQ assay was run in its v3.0 version. Here immunoSEQ multiplex PCR was the method, and the copy in TCRdb shows in-frame clones only, minus some. The sample holds about 20,000 clones; 80% are singletons and the top ten take around 15%. Germline assignment: CDR1 KGHSH and CDR2 LQKENI. The CDR3 totals 18 residues. The V and J ends lost 3 bases and 6 bases respectively, with 25 bases between them. About this clone: Its antigen is undetermined.

Per donor, at least one pre-ART and at least two post-ART PBMC samples were obtained. The chain carries TRBV18 and TRBJ2-3, with D perhaps matching TRBD2 (6 bases). This sample comprised unsorted PBMCs, obtained 2.9 years after starting antiretroviral therapy. This TCR was sampled from a woman younger than 45 with HIV. CDR3 loop: CASSPRGGDPHTLDTQYF. CDR3 bases: TGTGCCAGCTCACCGCGTGGAGGGGACCCACATACATTGGATACGCAGTATTTT.